The sequence of this TCR beta chain was determined in a study of cytomegalovirus exposure and HLA in healthy donors (dated by TCRdb to about 2017). Background for the entire study: In an earlier analysis of approximately 640 of the donors, 250 to 350 Gb of sequence data and some 120 million unique TCR beta sequences from about 179 million T cells were reported. Every repertoire in the discovery cohort had been generated on one and the same sequencing platform. HLA typing included class I and class II loci at four-digit resolution. Donor age, sex, ethnicity and CMV serostatus were compiled together with the repertoire data. Of the 350 to 450 genotyped donors, roughly 80% fell in the genetic ancestry cluster associated with self-reported Caucasian donors. To predict cytomegalovirus infection status, the study combined high-throughput TCR immunosequencing, statistical association of individual TCRs with disease status, and machine learning. Across some 400 genotyped donors of the cohort, an average of 235,054 unique TCR beta nucleotide sequences per donor were sequenced, and around 20% of those sequences were non-productive. In the later analysis, no new phenotypic data were used to find candidate immune exposures; instead, reliance was placed on TCR beta sequences and their occurrence across donors. In a later analysis, previously published TCR beta repertoires from more than 500 donors were re-analyzed and high-resolution HLA genotyping was added so that TCR occurrence patterns could be studied. A few DR-DQ haplotypes were treated as single units for association and clustering because of strong linkage in the cohort. The study aimed to test whether signatures of past pathogen exposure could be identified by cataloging public T cell receptors. An early release that covered about 640 HLA-typed donors contained approximately 290 gigabases of sequencing data and roughly 84 million unique TCR sequences. Genome-wide SNP genotypes for about three fifths of the roughly 670 donors were used in a later genetic analysis, which treated that subset as a discovery cohort. A separate validation cohort of about 110 different subjects was used in addition to the 666-subject first cohort. Using immunosequencing, the study profiled T cell repertoires from 666 subjects and related those repertoires to cytomegalovirus serostatus. Typing coverage varied by locus: roughly 620-640 donors for A, B, C, DRB1 and DQB1; more than 500 for DQA1; about 570 for DPA1; approximately 450 for DPB1. In an earlier analysis of a few hundred of the donors, high-throughput TCR beta sequencing was used to judge whether each TCR beta V gene segment behaved as functional or pseudogenic. The study at large found these results: In vitro tests confirmed that a few of the cytomegalovirus-associated TCR beta chains recognize cytomegalovirus antigens. While some public TCRs were present in many individuals, most TCR sequences turned up only very rarely across donors. Some 16 rarely observed V segments, including chromosome 9 orphons, were excluded from the earlier analysis of several hundred of the donors because counts were too low. Presence/absence analyses assumed roughly uniform sequencing depth across donors, an assumption that may not hold. According to a later analysis, parvovirus B19, influenza, CMV and Epstein-Barr virus appeared linked to several top co-occurrence clusters. CMV serostatus was the only immune exposure information available for the cohort. In both the original and validation cohorts, the classifier was reported to diagnose cytomegalovirus status with high specificity and sensitivity. In this cohort, only TCR beta chains were sequenced, and detectable features were limited by the absence of alpha or paired-chain data. Strong co-occurrence of HLA alleles, especially DR and DQ, made assigning TCR associations to individual alleles difficult. In an earlier analysis of a few hundred of the donors, most TCR beta V segments were observed in productive rearrangements about 90% or about 30% of the time, broadly matching IMGT annotations. A later analysis found that TCR association rates varied across HLA loci, with DRB1 alleles showing the most associated TCRs and HLA-C alleles the fewest. It was suggested by the authors that the approach could potentially be generalized to other disease states and immunological phenotypes. A further reported finding was that TCR beta sequences accurately predicted the HLA-A and HLA-B alleles for most subjects in the first cohort. In a later analysis, most CMV-associated TCR beta chains were found to appear HLA-restricted, with HLA associations seemingly driven largely by CMV exposure. Compared with equally common non-associated chains, HLA-associated TCR beta chains in a later analysis were more clonally expanded and had lower generation probabilities. Linkage disequilibrium might explain the correlated functional status among segregating V segments, but an unknown experimental factor could not be ruled out. A later genetic analysis associated a missense DCLRE1C variant with V-gene and J-gene trimming of TCR beta chains, and an independent cohort replicated the association. A cluster of highly shared sequence variants was judged likely to be a technical artifact of the sequencing pipeline. Because some donors lacked HLA typing at each locus, the association tests relied only on the typed subset. A later genetic analysis reported fewer N-insertions in productive TCRs among donors in an Asian-associated ancestry cluster than the roughly 720-donor mean. The study gave a list of more than 150 TCR beta chains associated with cytomegalovirus. At a false discovery rate of 0.05, a later analysis linked around 17,000 TCR beta sequences to specific HLA alleles.

Turning to this clone: It has no known antigen specificity. No base quality information exists; no much larger clone differs at one position.

The protocol used for the library was the immunoSEQ multiplex PCR assay. The multiplex PCR relied on a mix of 60 forward primers for TCR Vbeta segments and 13 reverse primers for TCR Jbeta segments. The CDR3 region of rearranged TCR beta genes was amplified from genomic DNA with a multiplex PCR assay. Amplified TCR beta libraries were sequenced as 87-base-pair reads on the Illumina HiSeq System. Concerning the study's data processing: Across the 670 or so repertoires, a later analysis counted 80 million or so unique TCR beta chains, 8.5 million to 12 million of which were shared by at least two donors. Raw reads were error-corrected and collapsed into unique sequences with a nearest-neighbor algorithm that merged closely related sequences to remove PCR and sequencing errors. Alignment of CDR3 sequences to IMGT reference sequences was used to assign V, D and J gene segments. For a sequence to be retained, at least a six-nucleotide match to both a V gene segment and a J gene segment was required. Rearrangements were called productive when the CDR3 lacked stop codons and stayed in frame with V and J; all others were non-productive. Following IMGT convention, CDR3 was defined as the stretch from the second conserved V-encoded cysteine to the conserved J-encoded phenylalanine. The earlier analysis of around 640 of the donors excluded sequences that lacked an unambiguous match to a single V gene segment. An earlier analysis of several hundred of the donors classified V segments as functional when productive rearrangements were above 56.7% and as segregating when the standard deviation between donors was above 5%. A statistical classification framework was built for diagnosing cytomegalovirus status from the catalog of TCR beta chain sequences. In a later analysis, V and J genes were assigned by comparing TCR nucleotide sequences against IMGT/GENE-DB human TR gene sequences. Using the TCRdist pipeline, a later analysis assigned CDR3 sequences along with most-parsimonious VDJ recombination scenarios. A later analysis defined each TCR beta chain by its CDR3 amino acid sequence plus V-gene family, and excluded reads lacking a unique V-gene family. A later analysis removed 550 to 650 highly shared, low-generation-probability nucleotide sequences to deal with suspected cross-contamination and a sequencing artifact. For each public chain, a later analysis derived a clonal expansion index from normalized ranks of inferred template counts within each repertoire. In a later analysis, generation probabilities were computed using a VDJ recombination model fitted to out-of-frame rearrangements, and the results were checked against IGoR. In a later analysis, hypergeometric tests were used to score TCR-TCR, TCR-HLA and TCR-CMV co-occurrence, with a repertoire-size bias correction applied to TCR pairs. A later analysis estimated false discovery rates by permuting HLA or CMV assignments 20 times. In a later analysis, co-occurring TCRs were grouped using DBSCAN, and TCRdist sequence similarity was added for clustering within HLA-allele-positive subsets. For co-occurrence clustering, repertoires with fewer than 30,000 or more than 120,000 public chains were excluded, along with roughly 5 repertoires with anomalous nucleotide sharing. TCRdb took over this immuneACCESS table, retaining in-frame rearrangements with V and J assigned. Such tables are incomplete; in checked studies, under half of the missing clones stem from an unresolved V gene, and the remainder is unexplained. That table is the source of V, J and clone size, and D and trimming were worked out from the DNA. This sample comprises 100,000 or so clones, 69% of them detected only once. Approximately 3% of the sample is held by the ten biggest clonotypes.

The cohort comprised under 700 healthy bone marrow donors. Cohort members were all nominally healthy when sampled, although unrecorded immune exposures were likely present. The donor tested CMV seronegative and was one of the 352 seronegative cohort members. A peripheral blood sample was provided by each donor, and peripheral blood mononuclear cells were used for TCR beta sequencing. Genomic DNA extraction from the blood cell samples was performed with the Qiagen DNeasy Blood Extraction Kit. The sample comprised PBMCs. The TCR comes from a man younger than 45 in good health and CMV-seronegative.

The encoded CDR3 is CASSFNAGVRAYGNTIYF. The nucleotide sequence reads TGTGCCAGCAGCTTTAACGCGGGGGTGCGGGCTTATGGAAACACCATATATTTT. The V gene is TRBV11-2 and the J gene is TRBJ1-3, with TRBD1 perhaps the D gene, on 5 matching bases. From the cysteine up to the phenylalanine, the CDR3 has a length of 18 residues. Left in the record is the CDR3 DNA by itself, 54 bases read in frame from the first base. The trim is 3 bases for V and 3 bases for J, with a gap of 21 bases between the germline ends. Per the germline V gene, SGHAT is the CDR1 and FQNNGV is the CDR2.